This record concerns one TCR beta chain sequence. What this receptor recognizes is not known. Base qualities were left out, and no much larger clone turns up one base away. Mismatch repair deficiency in every enrolled patient was established by polymerase chain reaction or immunohistochemistry. A few patients who responded to pembrolizumab therapy underwent TCR sequencing. The phase II trial prospectively tested pembrolizumab PD-1 blockade in advanced mismatch repair-deficient cancers regardless of tissue of origin. Peripheral blood T cell samples were gathered serially, both before PD-1 blockade started and at multiple time points afterward. The timing of each blood sample was reported as weeks after the first dose of pembrolizumab. The data are from a study of PD-1 blockade in mismatch repair-deficient tumors (dated by TCRdb to 2017 to 2019). As for the study more broadly: The trial enrolled fewer than 90 consecutive patients with approximately eleven mismatch repair-deficient cancer types between 2013 and 2016, all previously treated and progressing. Deep sequencing of TCR CDR3 regions was used to track tumor-associated T cell clones in peripheral blood of patients responding to PD-1 blockade.

The library was built by means of the immunoSEQ multiplex PCR assay. Here the immuneACCESS table is served through TCRdb, limited to in-frame sequences with V and J called. Missing clones are a known gap in these copies; in checked studies unresolved V genes cover under half, and the rest lacks a known reason. The sample has about 130,000 clones on record, around nine tenths of them singletons. The top ten clones comprise 12% of the sample. The cysteine opens and the phenylalanine closes a CDR3 of 15 amino acids. Kept here is only the CDR3 DNA, which spans 45 bases and is read in frame from base 1. The germline ends are 8 bases apart after V is trimmed by 0 bases and J by 0 bases. The germline V gene sets CDR1 to SGDLS and CDR2 to YYNGEE. Overall study results and their limits: Rapid expansion after pembrolizumab followed by contraction, generally before radiologic responses, was shown by tumor-resident clones, which were often undetectable in blood before treatment.

Here the chain combines TRBV9 and TRBJ2-3; the D gene is possibly TRBD2, with 5 bases matching. This clonotype was obtained from an adult with mismatch repair-deficient cancer. Sample: peripheral blood, taken 72 weeks after starting pembrolizumab. The DNA sequence is TGTGCCAGCAGCGTAGAAGCGGCTAGCACAGATACGCAGTATTTT. This codes for CASSVEAASTDTQYF.